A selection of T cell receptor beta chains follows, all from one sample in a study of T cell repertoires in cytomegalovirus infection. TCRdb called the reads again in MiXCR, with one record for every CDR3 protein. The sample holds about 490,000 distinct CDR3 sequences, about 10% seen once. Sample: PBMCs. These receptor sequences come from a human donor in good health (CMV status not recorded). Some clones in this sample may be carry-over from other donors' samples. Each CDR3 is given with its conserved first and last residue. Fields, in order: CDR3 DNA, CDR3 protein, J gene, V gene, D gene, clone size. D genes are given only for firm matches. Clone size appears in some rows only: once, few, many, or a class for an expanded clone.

TGTGCCAGCAGTGCCCAGCGGGACGTCACCGGGGAGCTGTTTTTT,CASSAQRDVTGELFF,TRBJ2-2,TRBV27,TRBD2,many
TGCGCCAGCAGATTATACAATGAGCAGTTCTTC,CASRLYNEQFF,TRBJ2-1,TRBV10-2,.,many
TGCGCCAGCAGCCACCTGGGGGGGAACACCGGGGAGCTGTTTTTT,CASSHLGGNTGELFF,TRBJ2-2,TRBV4-1,.,many
TGTGCCAGCAGCTTACAGGGGGTAGCGGGGGGGTACGAGCAGTACTTC,CASSLQGVAGGYEQYF,TRBJ2-7,TRBV7-8,TRBD2,many
TGTGCTAGTGGTCAGGGCAGGGGTCAAGAGACCCAGTACTTC,CASGQGRGQETQYF,TRBJ2-5,TRBV12-5,.,many
TGCAGTGCTAGAGATCCGCGGAAGGGCCAGTACAATGAGCAGTTCTTC,CSARDPRKGQYNEQFF,TRBJ2-1,TRBV20-1,.,.
TGCAGTGCTAGTGGCCCTAGCGGGCGATCTTCCTACAATGAGCAGTTCTTC,CSASGPSGRSSYNEQFF,TRBJ2-1,TRBV20-1,TRBD2,many
TGCAGCGTTGAGGCAGGGGGCAGGACCTACGAGCAGTACTTC,CSVEAGGRTYEQYF,TRBJ2-7,TRBV29-1,TRBD1,few
TGCAGTGCTAGTTCTCCGACCACTGAAGCTTTCTTT,CSASSPTTEAFF,TRBJ1-1,TRBV20-1,.,few
TGCGCCAGCAGCGTCGGGACAGGTTATTCCTACGAGCAGTACTTC,CASSVGTGYSYEQYF,TRBJ2-7,TRBV5-1,TRBD1,many
TGCGCCAGCACCGCGCCCGAGGGACAAGGTCGGGAAAAACTGTTTTTT,CASTAPEGQGREKLFF,TRBJ1-4,TRBV10-2,.,few
TGTGCCAGCAATAGCGGGAGGGTCCAAGAGACCCAGTACTTC,CASNSGRVQETQYF,TRBJ2-5,TRBV7-8,TRBD2,many
TGCGCCAGCAGCGTAGACACGTCCTCCCTCTACGAGCAGTACTTC,CASSVDTSSLYEQYF,TRBJ2-7,TRBV5-1,.,many
TGTGCCATCAGTGAGTCGGGACAGGGGTCGGAAAACACTGAAGCTTTCTTT,CAISESGQGSENTEAFF,TRBJ1-1,TRBV10-3,TRBD1,many
TGTGCCAGCAGCCGGGCGGCGAACACTGAAGCTTTCTTT,CASSRAANTEAFF,TRBJ1-1,TRBV3-1,.,.
TGTGCCACCCAAAGAGGATTTGAGGATGGCTACACCTTC,CATQRGFEDGYTF,TRBJ1-2,TRBV2,.,many
TGTGCCAGCAGCCCCCCCAGACTCCCGGGAAAACTGTTTTTT,CASSPPRLPGKLFF,TRBJ1-4,TRBV12-3/TRBV12-4,.,many
TGTGCCAGCAGCCGCTCCGGGACGGCGGGGGGCTACACCTTC,CASSRSGTAGGYTF,TRBJ1-2,TRBV11-2,.,many
TGTGCCAGCAGCGTAGCCAGGACAGGGAACCAAGGCTACACCTTC,CASSVARTGNQGYTF,TRBJ1-2,TRBV9,TRBD1,.
TGCAGTGCTAGAGATCGGGGACTAGCGGGGGCCAGCTCCTACAATGAGCAGTTCTTC,CSARDRGLAGASSYNEQFF,TRBJ2-1,TRBV20-1,TRBD2,.
TGTGCCAGCAGCTTAGAGAGCGGGCGCACCAATGAGCAGTTCTTC,CASSLESGRTNEQFF,TRBJ2-1,TRBV11-3,.,many
TGTGCCAGCATGCAAACGGGGCAGACCACAGATACGCAGTATTTT,CASMQTGQTTDTQYF,TRBJ2-3,TRBV2,.,many
TGTGCCAGCAGCTCGACAGGGGATTGGCCAGATACGCAGTATTTT,CASSSTGDWPDTQYF,TRBJ2-3,TRBV7-9,TRBD1,many
TGTGCCAGCAGTCCACTCTACACGGAATCCTCCCCAACATTC,CASSPLYTESSPTF,TRBJ2-4,TRBV6-2/TRBV6-3,.,.
TGTGCCAGCAGTAGGAGACTAGCGGGGGTGAATGAGCAGTTCTTC,CASSRRLAGVNEQFF,TRBJ2-1,TRBV5-4,TRBD2,many
TGTGCCAGTAGTCGTCTTACCGGGACAGGGGGCGGCCTAGGTAGCAATCAGCCCCAGCATTTT,CASSRLTGTGGGLGSNQPQHF,TRBJ1-5,TRBV19,TRBD1,many
TGTGCCAGCAGCTTAAGGGGGGGGGGGGGCGAGGAGACCCAGTACTTC,CASSLRGGGGEETQYF,TRBJ2-5,TRBV11-2,.,few
TGCAGTGCACAATCCCAGCGGTACTTAGCCAAAAACATTCAGTACTTC,CSAQSQRYLAKNIQYF,TRBJ2-4,TRBV20-1,.,few
TGTGCCAGCTCACCACCGACCCCCACAGATACGCAGTATTTT,CASSPPTPTDTQYF,TRBJ2-3,TRBV18,.,few